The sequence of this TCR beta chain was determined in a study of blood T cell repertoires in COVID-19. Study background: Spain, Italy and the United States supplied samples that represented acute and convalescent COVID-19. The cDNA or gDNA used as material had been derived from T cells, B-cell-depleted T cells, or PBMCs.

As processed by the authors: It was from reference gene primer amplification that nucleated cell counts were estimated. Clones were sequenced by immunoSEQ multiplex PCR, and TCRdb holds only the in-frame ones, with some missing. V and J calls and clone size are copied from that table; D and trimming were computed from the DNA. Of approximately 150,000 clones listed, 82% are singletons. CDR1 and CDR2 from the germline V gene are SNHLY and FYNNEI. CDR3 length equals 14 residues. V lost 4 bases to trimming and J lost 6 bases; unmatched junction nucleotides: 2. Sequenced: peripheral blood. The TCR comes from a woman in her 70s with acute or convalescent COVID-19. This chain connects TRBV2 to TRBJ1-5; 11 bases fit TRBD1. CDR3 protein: CASSGDRGGQPQHF. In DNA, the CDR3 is TGTGCCAGCAGTGGGGACAGGGGGGGTCAGCCCCAGCATTTT. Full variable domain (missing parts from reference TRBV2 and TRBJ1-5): EPEVTQTPSHQVTQMGQEVILRCVPISNHLYFYWYRQILGQKVEFLVSFYNNEISEKSEIFDDQFSVERPDGSNFTLKIRSTKLEDSAMYFCASSGDRGGQPQHFGDGTRLSIL.